Presented here are 21 T cell receptor beta chains from one specimen sequenced in a study of shared T cell receptors in the human thymus. Assay used: immunoSEQ multiplex PCR; TCRdb lists only in-frame clones, some missing. This sample carries hundreds of thousands of clones, about 95% of them seen once, and the ten largest clones take roughly 0.021%. The source material was thymocytes. The source of these receptors is a human donor.

CDR3 in DNA: TGTGCCAGCAGCCACCCCGGTGAGGCCCCGCCCAGCAATGAGCAGTTCTTC. Protein product: CASSHPGEAPPSNEQFF. The chain carries TRBV7-2 and TRBJ2-1; the D is unclear. In germline, CDR1 is SGHTA, CDR2 FQGNSA. Trimming stripped 5 bases from V and 6 bases from J, with 23 bases between. This CDR3 has 17 amino acids.

This chain connects TRBV11-3 to TRBJ1-3, with D unclear. The CDR3 contains 20 residues. V lost 1 base, J lost 0 bases, and 22 bases lay in between. Per the germline V gene, CDR1 is SGHNT and CDR2 is YENEEA. CDR3 residues: CASSLVSARGGFFSGNTIYF. The CDR3, as DNA: TGTGCCAGCAGCTTAGTGTCCGCCCGGGGTGGCTTTTTCTCTGGAAACACCATATATTTT.

This chain uses TRBV28 with TRBJ1-4; no clear D. Trimming took off 4 bases at V and 7 bases at J, with 25 bases between the two ends. This CDR3 contains 18 residues. Germline-derived CDR1 and CDR2 are MDHEN and SYDVKM. The CDR3 nucleotides are TGTGCCAGCAGTTCATGGCCCCTGAGTACTGACGACGGTGAAAAACTGTTTTTT. Amino acids: CASSSWPLSTDDGEKLFF. Full variable domain (missing parts from reference TRBV28 and TRBJ1-4): DVKVTQSSRYLVKRTGEKVFLECVQDMDHENMFWYRQDPGLGLRLIYFSYDVKMKEKGDIPEGYSVSREKKERFSLILESASTNQTSMYLCASSSWPLSTDDGEKLFFGSGTQLSVL.

This sequence joins TRBV27 and TRBJ1-1; 11 bases match TRBD1. This CDR3 region has 14 residues. CDR1 and CDR2 (germline): MNHEY, SMNVEV (reference sequence). Unmatched junction bases numbered 6, after V lost 7 bases and J lost 5 bases. CDR3 sequence (DNA): TGTGCCAGCAAAGGACAGGGGGCGGTAACTGAAGCTTTCTTT. Protein product: CASKGQGAVTEAFF.

The J gene is TRBJ2-7, the V gene TRBV5-3; possible D gene TRBD2, 7 bases. TRBV5-3 is flagged as an ORF with uncertain function. Trimming took 0 bases from V and 0 from J, leaving 28 bases between them. The CDR3 extends over 21 amino acids. The CDR3: CARSLVPTGGAGLGSSYEQYF. The CDR3 coding sequence is TGTGCCAGAAGCTTGGTCCCAACGGGGGGCGCAGGGTTAGGGAGCTCCTACGAGCAGTACTTC.

The chain is built from TRBV5-1 and TRBJ2-7, with TRBD2 identical over 7 bases. The ends lost 3 bases at V and 1 base at J; junction bases unmatched: 10. CDR1 is SGHRS and CDR2 is YFSETQ in the germline V gene. The CDR3 covers 16 residues. The CDR3 DNA reads TGCGCCAGCAGCTGCGAAACGCGGGAGTGTTCCTACGAGCAGTACTTC. Translated: CASSCETRECSYEQYF.

The chain couples TRBV2 to TRBJ2-7, with 8 bases that match TRBD2. V shed 7 bases, J shed 2 bases, and the junction held 13 bases outside the gene matches. The CDR3 has 16 residues. Germline V gene sequence: CDR1 SNHLY, CDR2 FYNNEI. The CDR3 sequence: CASIPRAGAGPYEQYF. CDR3 bases: TGTGCCAGCATCCCCAGAGCGGGGGCGGGCCCCTACGAGCAGTACTTC.

The chain is built from TRBV28 and TRBJ2-3, with D perhaps TRBD2 (5 bases). V lost 4 bases, J lost 2 bases, and 19 bases lay in between. The V gene's germline CDR1 is MDHEN and CDR2 SYDVKM. This CDR3 is built from 17 residues. The CDR3 DNA reads TGTGCCAGCAGTTCACCACGGGGTAGCGCATTCACAGATACGCAGTATTTT. Its translation is CASSSPRGSAFTDTQYF. Complete variable domain (other parts from reference TRBV28 and TRBJ2-3): DVKVTQSSRYLVKRTGEKVFLECVQDMDHENMFWYRQDPGLGLRLIYFSYDVKMKEKGDIPEGYSVSREKKERFSLILESASTNQTSMYLCASSSPRGSAFTDTQYFGPGTRLTVL.

V and J are TRBV5-1 and TRBJ2-3; D perhaps matches TRBD1 (5 bases). V dropped 9 bases and J dropped 2 bases, with 16 bases sitting between them. Germline V gene sequence: CDR1 SGHRS, CDR2 YFSETQ. The CDR3 covers 14 residues. The CDR3 reads CATALDRSTDTQYF. The CDR3 DNA follows: TGCGCCACCGCCCTTGACAGATCCACAGATACGCAGTATTTT.

The chain employs TRBV4-1 and TRBJ2-1; D ambiguous. The CDR3 runs 15 residues. Deletions cut 0 bases from V and 10 bases from J, with 16 bases between. CDR1 and CDR2 (germline): MGHRA, YSYEKL. The CDR3 coding sequence is TGCGCCAGCAGCCAAGAAGTTTTTCGGAGTGTGGAGCAGTTCTTC. This codes for CASSQEVFRSVEQFF.

The sample holds one count of this clone. This chain links TRBV5-1 with TRBJ1-3; D is undetermined. The CDR3 is 16 residues long. Germline loops: CDR1 SGHRS, CDR2 YFSETQ. The germline V and J ends were trimmed by 0 bases and 1 base, with 11 bases remaining between them. The CDR3 loop is CASSLASDQSGNTIYF. The DNA of the CDR3 is TGCGCCAGCAGCTTGGCGTCGGATCAGTCTGGAAACACCATATATTTT.

The chain has TRBV4-3 and TRBJ2-5; 12 nucleotides line up with TRBD2. V was pared by 4 bases and J by 3 bases, with 6 bases of the junction left unmatched. CDR1 LGHNA and CDR2 YSLEER come from the germline V gene. The CDR3 contains 16 residues. The CDR3 sequence is CASSRGLAGIKETQYF. DNA of the CDR3: TGCGCCAGCAGCCGGGGACTAGCGGGTATAAAAGAGACCCAGTACTTC.

V gene TRBV29-1 combines with J gene TRBJ2-7; TRBD1 or TRBD2 may be the D gene (5 bases each). The CDR3 runs 11 residues. Trimming cost V 6 bases and J 5 bases, with 11 bases left between them. Germline V gives CDR1 SQVTM, CDR2 ANQGSEA. CDR3 sequence: CSVPWGNEQYF. The CDR3 DNA follows: TGCAGCGTCCCGTGGGGGAACGAGCAGTACTTC.

In this sample, this clone turned up a few times. The chain has TRBV11-2 and TRBJ2-7, with 10 bases identical to TRBD1. Trimming removed 0 bases from V and 3 bases from J; junction bases left unmatched: 2. The germline CDR1 and CDR2 sequences are SGHAT and FQNNGV. This CDR3 is built from 15 residues. This chain's CDR3 is CASSLEGTGVYEQYF. CDR3 nucleotide sequence: TGTGCCAGCAGCTTAGAAGGGACAGGGGTCTACGAGCAGTACTTC.

The genes are TRBV29-1 and TRBJ2-7; D is ambiguous. Germline values: CDR1 SQVTM, CDR2 ANQGSEA. Trimming shortened V by 3 bases and J by 3 bases, and 6 bases separated the two germline ends. The CDR3 is 11 amino acids. The CDR3 sequence: CSVDRGYEQYF. The CDR3 DNA follows: TGCAGCGTTGATCGAGGCTACGAGCAGTACTTC.

This chain joins TRBV11-2 and TRBJ2-5; 7 positions match TRBD1. The CDR3 is 13 amino acids. Trimming removed 5 bases from V and 5 bases from J; junction bases left unmatched: 5. Germline CDR1 reads SGHAT; CDR2 reads FQNNGV. The CDR3 loop reads CASSLTGPETQYF. As DNA, the CDR3 is TGTGCCAGCAGCCTGACAGGGCCCGAGACCCAGTACTTC.

The chain carries TRBV7-9 and TRBJ2-2; possible D gene TRBD1, 6 bases. CDR1 and CDR2 from the germline V gene are SEHNR and FQNEAQ (reference sequence). The CDR3 sequence is 16 residues long. V lost 10 bases, J lost 8 bases, and 26 bases lay in between. The CDR3, as DNA: TGTGCCATCCCGTACTCTAACCAGGGGCCCTGGGGGGAGCTGTTTTTT. Translating it yields CAIPYSNQGPWGELFF.

The chain links TRBV11-3 to TRBJ2-1; D remains ambiguous. This CDR3 contains 16 residues. Between the trimmed V and J ends, which lost 3 bases and 12 bases, there was a span of 24 bases. Germline loops: CDR1 SGHNT, CDR2 YENEEA. The CDR3 sequence is CASSFENETMSMGQFF. CDR3 nucleotide sequence: TGTGCCAGCAGCTTTGAAAACGAGACAATGAGTATGGGGCAGTTCTTC.

The CDR3 protein is CASSVGQGVRGYTF. In DNA, the CDR3 is TGTGCCAGCAGCGTAGGTCAGGGTGTAAGGGGCTACACCTTC. The rearrangement joins TRBV9 to TRBJ1-2; a weak D match, TRBD1 (5 bases). V was cut by 0 bases and J by 8 bases, with 14 bases left in between. The germline CDR1 and CDR2 sequences are SGDLS and YYNGEE. CDR3 size: 14 residues. Full variable domain (remainder filled in from reference TRBV9 and TRBJ1-2): DSGVTQTPKHLITATGQRVTLRCSPRSGDLSVYWYQQSLDQGLQFLIQYYNGEERAKGNILERFSAQQFPDLHSELNLSSLELGDSALYFCASSVGQGVRGYTFGSGTRLTVV.

The gene calls are TRBV18 and TRBJ1-4, with D unresolved. Trimming took 2 bases from V and 8 from J, leaving 9 bases between them. The CDR3 runs to 13 residues. CDR1 is KGHSH and CDR2 is LQKENI in the germline V gene. As DNA, the CDR3 is TGTGCCAGCTCACCATTGTCAGACGAAAAACTGTTTTTT. This encodes CASSPLSDEKLFF.

The chain joins TRBV15 to TRBJ2-1; 7 positions match TRBD2. The CDR3 loop spans 12 amino acids. Trimming removed 1 base from V and 10 bases from J; junction bases left unmatched: 1. CDR1 LNHNV and CDR2 YYDKDF come from the germline V gene (reference sequence). Written as DNA, the CDR3 is TGTGCCACCAGCAGAGGGGGAGGGGAGCAGTTCTTC. Its translation: CATSRGGGEQFF.